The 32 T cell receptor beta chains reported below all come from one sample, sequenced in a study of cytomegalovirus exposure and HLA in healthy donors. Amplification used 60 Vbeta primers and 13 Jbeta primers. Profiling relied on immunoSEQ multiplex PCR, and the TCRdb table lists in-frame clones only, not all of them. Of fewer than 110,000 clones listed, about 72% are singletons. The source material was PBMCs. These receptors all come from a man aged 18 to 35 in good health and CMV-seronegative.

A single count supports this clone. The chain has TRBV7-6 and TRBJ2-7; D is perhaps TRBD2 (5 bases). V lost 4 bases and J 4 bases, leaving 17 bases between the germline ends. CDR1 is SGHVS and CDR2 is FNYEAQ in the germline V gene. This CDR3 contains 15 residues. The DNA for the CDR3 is TGTGCCAGCAGCTCCCAGCCTGGAGAGGGATACGAGCAGTACTTC. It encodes CASSSQPGEGYEQYF.

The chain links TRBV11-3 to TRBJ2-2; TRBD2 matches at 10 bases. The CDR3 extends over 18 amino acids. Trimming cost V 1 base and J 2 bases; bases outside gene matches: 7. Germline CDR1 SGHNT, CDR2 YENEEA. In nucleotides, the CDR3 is TGTGCCAGCAGCTTAGGGCGATTAGCGGGGGGAAACACCGGGGAGCTGTTTTTT. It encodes CASSLGRLAGGNTGELFF. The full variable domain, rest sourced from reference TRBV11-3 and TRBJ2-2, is EAGVVQSPRYKIIEKKQPVAFWCNPISGHNTLYWYLQNLGQGPELLIRYENEEAVDDSQLPKDRFSAERLKGVDSTLKIQPAELGDSAVYLCASSLGRLAGGNTGELFFGEGSRLTVL.

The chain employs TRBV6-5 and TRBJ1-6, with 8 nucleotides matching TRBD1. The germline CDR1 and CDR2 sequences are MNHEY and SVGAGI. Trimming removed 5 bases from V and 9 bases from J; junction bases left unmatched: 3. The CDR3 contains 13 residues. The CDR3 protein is CASSATGVSPLHF. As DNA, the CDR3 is TGTGCCAGCAGTGCGACAGGGGTTTCACCCCTCCACTTT.

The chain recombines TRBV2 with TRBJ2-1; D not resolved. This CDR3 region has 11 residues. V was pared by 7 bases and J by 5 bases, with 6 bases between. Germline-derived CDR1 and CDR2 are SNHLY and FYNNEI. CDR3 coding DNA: TGTGCCAGCACCGCGAACAATGAGCAGTTCTTC. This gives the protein CASTANNEQFF.

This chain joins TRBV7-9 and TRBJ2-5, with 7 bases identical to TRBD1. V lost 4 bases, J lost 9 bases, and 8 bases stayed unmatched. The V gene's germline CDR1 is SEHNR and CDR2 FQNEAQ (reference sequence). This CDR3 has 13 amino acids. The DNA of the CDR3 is TGTGCCAGCAGCTCCCCACGAACAGGGGCCCAGTACTTC. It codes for CASSSPRTGAQYF.

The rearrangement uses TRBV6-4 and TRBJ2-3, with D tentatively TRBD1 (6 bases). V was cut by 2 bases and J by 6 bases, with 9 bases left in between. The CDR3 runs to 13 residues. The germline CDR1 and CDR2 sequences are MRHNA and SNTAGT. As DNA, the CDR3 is TGTGCCAGCAGTGACGGGGGCCCGGATACGCAGTATTTT. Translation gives CASSDGGPDTQYF.

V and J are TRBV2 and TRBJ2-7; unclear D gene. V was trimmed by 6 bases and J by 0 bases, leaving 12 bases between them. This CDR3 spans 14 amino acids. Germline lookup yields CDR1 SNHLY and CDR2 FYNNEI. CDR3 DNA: TGTGCCAGCAGCGGCAGGCGAAGCTCCTACGAGCAGTACTTC. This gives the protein CASSGRRSSYEQYF. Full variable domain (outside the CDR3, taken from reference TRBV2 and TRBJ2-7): EPEVTQTPSHQVTQMGQEVILRCVPISNHLYFYWYRQILGQKVEFLVSFYNNEISEKSEIFDDQFSVERPDGSNFTLKIRSTKLEDSAMYFCASSGRRSSYEQYFGPGTRLTVT.

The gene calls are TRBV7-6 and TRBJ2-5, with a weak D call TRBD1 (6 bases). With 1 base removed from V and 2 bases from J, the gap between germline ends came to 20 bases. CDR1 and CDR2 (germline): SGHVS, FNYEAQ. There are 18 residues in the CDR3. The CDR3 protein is CASSLGLTLWGRQETQYF. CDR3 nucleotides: TGTGCCAGCAGCTTAGGGTTAACTTTGTGGGGGCGTCAAGAGACCCAGTACTTC.

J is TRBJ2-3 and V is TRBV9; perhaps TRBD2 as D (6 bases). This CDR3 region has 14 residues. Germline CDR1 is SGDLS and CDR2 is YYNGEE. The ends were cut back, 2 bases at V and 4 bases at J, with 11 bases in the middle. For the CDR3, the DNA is TGTGCCAGCAGCGTTATCGGAGGGTCAGATACGCAGTATTTT. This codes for CASSVIGGSDTQYF.

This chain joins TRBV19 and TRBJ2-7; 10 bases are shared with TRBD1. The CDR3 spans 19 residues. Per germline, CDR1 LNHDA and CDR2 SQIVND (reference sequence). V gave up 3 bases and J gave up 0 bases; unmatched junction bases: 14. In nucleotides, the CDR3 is TGTGCCAGTAGTATTAGCCGGGACAGGGGCCTCGTTGGCTCCTACGAGCAGTACTTC. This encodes CASSISRDRGLVGSYEQYF.

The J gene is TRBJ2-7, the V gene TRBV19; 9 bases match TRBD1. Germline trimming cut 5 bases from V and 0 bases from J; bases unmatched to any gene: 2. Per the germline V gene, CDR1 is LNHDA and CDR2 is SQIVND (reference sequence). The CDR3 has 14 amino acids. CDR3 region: CASSGTGSSYEQYF. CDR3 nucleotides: TGTGCCAGTAGTGGGACAGGGAGCTCCTACGAGCAGTACTTC. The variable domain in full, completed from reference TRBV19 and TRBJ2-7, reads DGGITQSPKYLFRKEGQNVTLSCEQNLNHDAMYWYRQDPGQGLRLIYYSQIVNDFQKGDIAEGYSVSREKKESFPLTVTSAQKNPTAFYLCASSGTGSSYEQYFGPGTRLTVT.

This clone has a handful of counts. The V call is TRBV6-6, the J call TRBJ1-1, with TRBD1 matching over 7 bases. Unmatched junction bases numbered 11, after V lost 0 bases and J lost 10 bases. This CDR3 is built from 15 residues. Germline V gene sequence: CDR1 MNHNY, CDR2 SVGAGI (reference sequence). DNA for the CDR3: TGTGCCAGCAGTTACTCCGTCAGGGGGGAGCTTGGAGCTTTCTTT. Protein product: CASSYSVRGELGAFF.

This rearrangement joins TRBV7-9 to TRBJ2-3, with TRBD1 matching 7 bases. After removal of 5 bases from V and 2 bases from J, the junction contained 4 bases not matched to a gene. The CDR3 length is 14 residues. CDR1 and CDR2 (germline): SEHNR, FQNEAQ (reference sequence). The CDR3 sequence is CASSRQGFTDTQYF. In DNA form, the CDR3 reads TGTGCCAGCAGCCGACAGGGTTTCACAGATACGCAGTATTTT.

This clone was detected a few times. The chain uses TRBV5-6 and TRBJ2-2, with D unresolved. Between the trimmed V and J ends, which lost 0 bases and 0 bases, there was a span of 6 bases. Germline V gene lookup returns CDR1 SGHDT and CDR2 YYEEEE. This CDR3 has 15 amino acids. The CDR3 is CASSLVQTNTGELFF. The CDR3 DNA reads TGTGCCAGCAGCTTGGTACAGACGAACACCGGGGAGCTGTTTTTT.

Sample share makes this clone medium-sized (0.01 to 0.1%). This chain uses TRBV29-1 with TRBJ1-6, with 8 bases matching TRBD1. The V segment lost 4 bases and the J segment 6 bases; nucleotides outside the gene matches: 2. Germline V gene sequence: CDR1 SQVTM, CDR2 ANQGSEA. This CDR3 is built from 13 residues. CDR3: CSVGQGANSPLHF. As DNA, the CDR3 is TGCAGCGTTGGTCAGGGGGCTAATTCACCCCTCCACTTT.

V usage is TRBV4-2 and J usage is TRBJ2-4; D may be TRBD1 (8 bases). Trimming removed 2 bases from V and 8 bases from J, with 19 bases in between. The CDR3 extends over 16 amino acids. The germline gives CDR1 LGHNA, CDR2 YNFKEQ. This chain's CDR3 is CASSQWGGQGADIQYF. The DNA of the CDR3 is TGTGCCAGCAGCCAATGGGGGGGGCAGGGGGCGGACATTCAGTACTTC.

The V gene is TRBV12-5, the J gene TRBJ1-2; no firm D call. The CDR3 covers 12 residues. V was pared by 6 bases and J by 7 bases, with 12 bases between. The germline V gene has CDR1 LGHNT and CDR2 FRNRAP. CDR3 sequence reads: CASGLSGFGYTF. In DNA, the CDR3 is TGTGCTAGTGGCTTGTCCGGGTTTGGCTACACCTTC.

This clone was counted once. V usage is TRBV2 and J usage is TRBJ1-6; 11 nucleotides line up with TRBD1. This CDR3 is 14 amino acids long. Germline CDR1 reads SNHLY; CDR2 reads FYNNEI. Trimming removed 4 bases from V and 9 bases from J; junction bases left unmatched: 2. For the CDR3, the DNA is TGTGCCAGCAGTGCGGGACAGGGGGGTTCACCCCTCCACTTT. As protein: CASSAGQGGSPLHF.

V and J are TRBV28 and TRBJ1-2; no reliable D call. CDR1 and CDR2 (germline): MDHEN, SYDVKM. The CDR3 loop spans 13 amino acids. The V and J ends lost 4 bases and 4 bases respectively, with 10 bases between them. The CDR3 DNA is TGTGCCAGCAGTTACAGTTTACTCTATGGCTACACCTTC. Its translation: CASSYSLLYGYTF.

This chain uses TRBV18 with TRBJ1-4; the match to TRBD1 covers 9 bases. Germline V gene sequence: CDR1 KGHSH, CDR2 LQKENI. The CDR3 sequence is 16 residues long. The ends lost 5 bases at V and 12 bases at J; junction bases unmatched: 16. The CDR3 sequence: CASSTLGTGLLGELFF. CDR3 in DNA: TGTGCCAGCTCAACCCTCGGGACAGGGTTATTGGGAGAACTGTTTTTT.

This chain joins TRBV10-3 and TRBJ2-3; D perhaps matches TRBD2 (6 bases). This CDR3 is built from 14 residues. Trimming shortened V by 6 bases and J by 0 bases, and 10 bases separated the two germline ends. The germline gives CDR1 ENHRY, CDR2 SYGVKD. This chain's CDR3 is CAIRLSGSTDTQYF. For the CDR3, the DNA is TGTGCCATCAGGCTAAGCGGGAGCACAGATACGCAGTATTTT.

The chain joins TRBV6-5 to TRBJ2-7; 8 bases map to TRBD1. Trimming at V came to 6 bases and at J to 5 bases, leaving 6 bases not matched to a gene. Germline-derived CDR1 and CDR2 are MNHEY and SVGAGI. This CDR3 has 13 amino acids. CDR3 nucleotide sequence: TGTGCCAGCAGGGCCAGGGGGCTAGACGAGCAGTACTTC. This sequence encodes CASRARGLDEQYF.

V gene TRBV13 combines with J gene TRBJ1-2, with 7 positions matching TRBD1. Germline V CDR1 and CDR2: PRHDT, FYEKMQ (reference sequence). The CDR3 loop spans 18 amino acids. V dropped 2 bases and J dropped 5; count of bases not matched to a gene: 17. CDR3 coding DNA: TGTGCCAGCAGCTTAAGAGGGGCCGGGACAGATAATGATTATGGCTACACCTTC. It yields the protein CASSLRGAGTDNDYGYTF.

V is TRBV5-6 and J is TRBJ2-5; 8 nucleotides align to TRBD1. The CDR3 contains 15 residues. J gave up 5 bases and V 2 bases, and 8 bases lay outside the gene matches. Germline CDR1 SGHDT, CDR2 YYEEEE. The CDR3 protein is CASSFDRGGRETQYF. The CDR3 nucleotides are TGTGCCAGCAGCTTCGACAGGGGAGGACGGGAGACCCAGTACTTC.

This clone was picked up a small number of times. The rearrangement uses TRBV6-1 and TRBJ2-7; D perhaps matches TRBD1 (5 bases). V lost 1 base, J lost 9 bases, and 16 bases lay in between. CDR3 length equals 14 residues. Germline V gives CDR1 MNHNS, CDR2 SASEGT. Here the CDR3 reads CASSEEGRTSGQYF. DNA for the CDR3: TGTGCCAGCAGTGAAGAGGGGCGGACCAGTGGGCAGTACTTC.

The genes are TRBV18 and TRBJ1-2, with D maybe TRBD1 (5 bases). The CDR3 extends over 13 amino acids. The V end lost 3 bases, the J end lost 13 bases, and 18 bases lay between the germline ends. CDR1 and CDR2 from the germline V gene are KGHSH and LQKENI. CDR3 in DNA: TGTGCCAGCTCACCCACCGGTGGGGCGGGGATCACCTTC. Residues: CASSPTGGAGITF.

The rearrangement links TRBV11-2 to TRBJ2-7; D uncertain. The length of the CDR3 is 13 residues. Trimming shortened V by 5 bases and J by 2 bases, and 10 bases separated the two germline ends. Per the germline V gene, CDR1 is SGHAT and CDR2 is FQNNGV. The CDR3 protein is CASSPGAAYEQYF. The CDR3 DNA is TGTGCCAGCAGCCCCGGCGCGGCCTACGAGCAGTACTTC.

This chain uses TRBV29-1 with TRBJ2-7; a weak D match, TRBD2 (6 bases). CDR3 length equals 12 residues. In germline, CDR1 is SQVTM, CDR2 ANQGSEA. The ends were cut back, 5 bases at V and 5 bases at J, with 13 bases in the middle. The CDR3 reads CSVRRGSHEQYF. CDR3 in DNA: TGCAGCGTTCGCCGGGGGAGCCACGAGCAGTACTTC.

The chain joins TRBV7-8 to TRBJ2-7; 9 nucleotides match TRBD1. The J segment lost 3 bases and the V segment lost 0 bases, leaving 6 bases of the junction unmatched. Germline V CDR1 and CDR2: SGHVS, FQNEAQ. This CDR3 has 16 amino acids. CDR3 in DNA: TGTGCCAGCAGCTTAGCAGGCGGGACAGGGCTCTACGAGCAGTACTTC. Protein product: CASSLAGGTGLYEQYF.

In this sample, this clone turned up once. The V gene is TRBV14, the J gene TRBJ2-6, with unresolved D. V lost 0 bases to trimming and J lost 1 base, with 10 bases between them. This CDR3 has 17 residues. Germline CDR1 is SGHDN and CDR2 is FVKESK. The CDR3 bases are TGTGCCAGCAGCCAAGATGTTCGGGTGTCTGGGGCCAACGTCCTGACTTTC. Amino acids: CASSQDVRVSGANVLTF.

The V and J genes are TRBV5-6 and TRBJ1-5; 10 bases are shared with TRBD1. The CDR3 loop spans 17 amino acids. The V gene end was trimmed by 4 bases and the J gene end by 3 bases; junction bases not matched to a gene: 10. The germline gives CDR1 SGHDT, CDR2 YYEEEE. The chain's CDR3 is CASSLGGTGVYNQPQHF. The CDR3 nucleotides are TGTGCCAGCAGCCTCGGGGGGACAGGGGTTTACAATCAGCCCCAGCATTTT.

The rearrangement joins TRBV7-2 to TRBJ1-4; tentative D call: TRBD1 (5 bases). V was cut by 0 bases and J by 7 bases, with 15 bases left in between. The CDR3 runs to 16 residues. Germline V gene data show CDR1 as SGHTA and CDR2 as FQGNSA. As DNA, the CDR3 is TGTGCCAGCAGCTTAGCGCGTCTCGGGCAGGGTGAAAAACTGTTTTTT. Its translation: CASSLARLGQGEKLFF.